The 29 T cell receptor beta chains listed next were all sequenced from one sample in a study of blood T cell repertoires in COVID-19. The repertoire was sequenced with immunoSEQ multiplex PCR; TCRdb's copy has only in-frame clones and lacks some. The top ten hold around 0.92% of the sample, which has under 400,000 clones, 88% seen once. Sequences were obtained from PBMCs or T cells enriched from blood (not recorded which). These receptors were obtained from a woman aged 25 to 39 who had been exposed to COVID-19.

The chain carries TRBV6-5 and TRBJ2-7, with 8 nucleotides matching TRBD2. The length of the CDR3 is 15 residues. The V segment lost 8 bases and the J segment 4 bases; nucleotides outside the gene matches: 13. Germline CDR1 MNHEY, CDR2 SVGAGI. The CDR3 here is CASRLGGSGSYEQYF. DNA of the CDR3: TGTGCCAGCCGTCTCGGGGGGAGCGGGAGTTACGAGCAGTACTTC.

The rearrangement uses TRBV7-2 and TRBJ1-4; D gene ambiguous. The CDR3 is 15 amino acids. The ends were cut back, 1 base at V and 7 bases at J, with 13 bases in the middle. CDR1 SGHTA and CDR2 FQGNSA come from the germline V gene. CDR3 nucleotide sequence: TGTGCCAGCAGCTTAGGAGGGTCGGTGGTTGAAAAACTGTTTTTT. The encoded protein is CASSLGGSVVEKLFF.

The chain has TRBV18 and TRBJ1-4; D may be TRBD1 (6 bases). Germline-derived CDR1 and CDR2 are KGHSH and LQKENI. The CDR3 is 16 residues long. V was pared by 4 bases and J by 3 bases, with 15 bases between. The CDR3 reads CASSRPYRDANEKLFF. As DNA, the CDR3 is TGTGCCAGCTCACGCCCCTACAGGGACGCTAATGAAAAACTGTTTTTT.

The V gene is TRBV28, the J gene TRBJ2-3, with D possibly matching TRBD2 (5 bases). V was cut by 7 bases and J by 10 bases, with 21 bases left in between. The germline V gene has CDR1 MDHEN and CDR2 SYDVKM. This CDR3 is built from 14 residues. Written as DNA, the CDR3 is TGTGCCAGCAAAGAGGGTAGCCCCCAAGTGGCGCAGTATTTT. The encoded protein is CASKEGSPQVAQYF.

This chain links TRBV28 with TRBJ1-2; possibly TRBD1 for D (5 bases). Germline CDR1 and CDR2: MDHEN and SYDVKM. The V and J ends lost 7 bases and 8 bases respectively, with 20 bases between them. This CDR3 comprises 14 residues. CDR3 amino acids: CASNPQPGRAGYTF. The CDR3 DNA reads TGTGCCAGCAACCCTCAACCCGGCAGGGCGGGCTACACCTTC.

This chain joins TRBV5-1 and TRBJ1-5; 8 bases match TRBD1. Germline CDR1 is SGHRS and CDR2 is YFSETQ. CDR3 length equals 14 residues. Losses at the gene ends were 0 bases for V and 5 bases for J; bases not matched to a gene: 1. The CDR3 DNA reads as TGCGCCAGCAGCTTGGTGGGACAGGATCAGCCCCAGCATTTT. Translation: CASSLVGQDQPQHF.

About this clone itself: Within the sample, other DNA sequences also encode this same CDR3. The rearrangement joins TRBV6-5 to TRBJ2-1; 8 bases match TRBD2. Germline-derived CDR1 and CDR2 are MNHEY and SVGAGI. There are 13 residues in the CDR3. The J segment lost 4 bases and the V segment lost 8 bases, leaving 4 bases of the junction unmatched. Here the CDR3 DNA reads TGTGCCAGCTCTACTAGCGGATACAATGAGCAGTTCTTC. Residues: CASSTSGYNEQFF.

This clone was seen once. The chain is built from TRBV25-1 and TRBJ1-5, with 9 bases matching TRBD1. The CDR3 sequence is 14 residues long. The J segment lost 7 bases and the V segment lost 6 bases, leaving 7 bases of the junction unmatched. Germline CDR1 MGHDK, CDR2 SYGVNS. The CDR3 is CASRGQGGGQPQHF. In DNA form, the CDR3 reads TGTGCCAGCAGGGGACAGGGAGGAGGCCAGCCCCAGCATTTT.

This clone occurred a few times. J is TRBJ1-1 and V is TRBV29-1; 8 bases match TRBD1. The CDR3 has 16 residues. CDR1 and CDR2 (germline): SQVTM, ANQGSEA. V shed 0 bases and J 0 bases; nucleotides not matched to a gene: 6. The CDR3 coding sequence is TGCAGCGTTGAAGATCCAACAGGGGGATTGAACACTGAAGCTTTCTTT. Amino acids: CSVEDPTGGLNTEAFF.

V and J are TRBV30 and TRBJ1-1, with D possibly TRBD1 on 6 matching bases. This CDR3 has 13 amino acids. Germline V lookup: CDR1 GTSNPN, CDR2 SVGIG (reference sequence). V was shortened by 1 base and J by 7 bases, with 13 bases between the two germline ends. CDR3 DNA: TGTGCCTGGAGTGGCCGAGGACAGCTTGAAGCTTTCTTT. Translation: CAWSGRGQLEAFF.

The J gene is TRBJ1-2, the V gene TRBV3-1 (or the pseudogene TRBV3-2); D remains ambiguous. V was shortened by 2 bases and J by 1 base, with 14 bases between the two germline ends. The germline CDR1 and CDR2 sequences are LGHDT and YNNKEL (reference sequence). CDR3 size: 16 residues. The CDR3 nucleotides read TGTGCCAGCAGCCAATTTAGCGGACGGCTTAACTATGGCTACACCTTC. Amino acid sequence: CASSQFSGRLNYGYTF.

V gene TRBV18 combines with J gene TRBJ1-3; the D is unclear. Trimming shortened V by 2 bases and J by 4 bases, and 9 bases separated the two germline ends. Germline loops: CDR1 KGHSH, CDR2 LQKENI. The length of the CDR3 is 14 residues. CDR3 DNA: TGTGCCAGCTCACCAGCTGCCCTAGGAAACACCATATATTTT. Translation gives CASSPAALGNTIYF.

The chain links TRBV28 to TRBJ1-2; 8 bases map to TRBD1. J gave up 8 bases and V 9 bases, and 14 bases lay outside the gene matches. Looked up from germline, CDR1 is MDHEN and CDR2 is SYDVKM. CDR3 size: 14 residues. This CDR3 reads CASSRGQGAPGYTF. CDR3 bases: TGTGCCAGTAGCCGGGGCCAGGGGGCGCCCGGCTACACCTTC.

V and J are TRBV11-1 and TRBJ2-1; 11 nucleotides line up with TRBD2. The CDR3 contains 16 residues. Looked up from germline, CDR1 is SGHAT and CDR2 is FQDESV (reference sequence). V was pared by 3 bases and J by 4 bases, with 5 bases of the junction left unmatched. This chain's CDR3 is CASSFTSGSYYNEQFF. CDR3 nucleotides: TGTGCCAGCAGCTTCACTAGCGGGAGTTATTACAATGAGCAGTTCTTC.

The gene calls are TRBV19 and TRBJ1-1, with D unresolved. Trimming stripped 0 bases from V and 2 bases from J, with 7 bases between. CDR1 LNHDA and CDR2 SQIVND come from the germline V gene (reference sequence). The CDR3 totals 14 residues. The CDR3 DNA reads as TGTGCCAGTAGTATAGAGTACAGAAACACTGAAGCTTTCTTT. Translating it yields CASSIEYRNTEAFF.

This chain joins TRBV12-3 or TRBV12-4 and TRBJ2-7; D may be TRBD1 (6 bases). V dropped 5 bases and J dropped 13 bases, with 21 bases sitting between them. The CDR3 totals 13 residues. CDR3 amino acids: CASSPTVGQISYF. CDR3 sequence (DNA): TGTGCCAGCAGTCCCACAGTCGGACAGATAAGCTACTTC.

This chain links TRBV6-1 with TRBJ1-5; a possible D gene is TRBD1 (5 bases). The CDR3 sequence is 13 residues long. CDR1 is MNHNS and CDR2 is SASEGT in the germline V gene. Between the trimmed V and J ends, which lost 3 bases and 6 bases, there was a span of 9 bases. DNA for the CDR3: TGTGCCAGCAGTGACAGGGTTGCTCAGCCCCAGCATTTT. Its translation is CASSDRVAQPQHF.

This sequence joins TRBV3-1 (or the pseudogene TRBV3-2) and TRBJ1-4, with no clear D. CDR1 and CDR2 from the germline V gene are LGHDT and YNNKEL (reference sequence). V was clipped by 1 base and J by 8 bases, with 14 bases between them. The CDR3 runs to 15 residues. The CDR3 region is CASSQGNTVREKLFF. The CDR3 DNA is TGTGCCAGCAGCCAAGGTAACACGGTGAGGGAAAAACTGTTTTTT.

The genes are TRBV29-1 and TRBJ1-2; D perhaps matches TRBD1 (6 bases). Trimming cost V 4 bases and J 3 bases, with 9 bases left between them. CDR1 is SQVTM, CDR2 ANQGSEA, per germline. This CDR3 has 12 residues. The CDR3 here is CSVGDKDYGYTF. The CDR3 nucleotides are TGCAGCGTTGGGGACAAGGACTATGGCTACACCTTC.

The rearrangement joins TRBV19 to TRBJ2-5; 9 nucleotides align to TRBD2. The CDR3 totals 15 residues. Germline CDR1 LNHDA, CDR2 SQIVND (reference sequence). V lost 5 bases and J lost 2; bases outside the gene matches: 6. In nucleotides, the CDR3 is TGTGCCAGTAGTTTCCTAGCGGGAAGACAAGAGACCCAGTACTTC. This codes for CASSFLAGRQETQYF.

The rearrangement uses TRBV5-1 and TRBJ2-2; 9 positions agree with TRBD2. Germline values: CDR1 SGHRS, CDR2 YFSETQ. This CDR3 contains 18 residues. V was clipped by 0 bases and J by 1 base; unmatched bases: 7. CDR3 nucleotides: TGCGCCAGCAGCTTGGGGCCGCCGACTAGCGGGAACACCGGGGAGCTGTTTTTT. Amino acids: CASSLGPPTSGNTGELFF.

This clone has more than one count but fewer than ten. The chain couples TRBV11-3 to TRBJ2-3; 11 bases agree with TRBD2. The CDR3 spans 15 residues. Looked up from germline, CDR1 is SGHNT and CDR2 is YENEEA. With V trimmed by 4 bases and J by 3 bases, 3 bases remained unmatched. In DNA form, the CDR3 reads TGTGCCAGCAGCTACGTAGCGGGAGGGACAGATACGCAGTATTTT. This gives the protein CASSYVAGGTDTQYF.

This chain's CDR3 is CASRQGPGTEAFF. CDR3 in DNA: TGCGCCAGCAGACAGGGGCCGGGCACTGAAGCTTTCTTT. The V and J genes are TRBV5-1 and TRBJ1-1, with 7 bases that match TRBD1. The CDR3 runs 13 residues. Looked up from germline, CDR1 is SGHRS and CDR2 is YFSETQ. J gave up 4 bases and V 5 bases, and 5 bases lay outside the gene matches. The variable domain in full, with the rest retrieved from reference TRBV5-1 and TRBJ1-1, is KAGVTQTPRYLIKTRGQQVTLSCSPISGHRSVSWYQQTPGQGLQFLFEYFSETQRNKGNFPGRFSGRQFSNSRSEMNVSTLELGDSALYLCASRQGPGTEAFFGQGTRLTVV.

The rearrangement links TRBV19 to TRBJ2-2; 7 bases line up with TRBD2. V shed 4 bases, J shed 5 bases, and the junction held 10 bases outside the gene matches. This CDR3 is built from 16 residues. Germline assignment: CDR1 LNHDA and CDR2 SQIVND (reference sequence). The CDR3 DNA follows: TGTGCCAGTAGTACCCAATATGCGGGAGAGACCGGGGAGCTGTTTTTT. It encodes CASSTQYAGETGELFF.

The rearrangement links TRBV10-3 to TRBJ2-3; TRBD2 is a possible D gene (5 bases). CDR1 and CDR2 (germline): ENHRY, SYGVKD. Trimming cost V 10 bases and J 3 bases, with 20 bases left between them. This CDR3 is built from 15 residues. The CDR3 loop reads CATNYGAPGTDTQYF. The CDR3 region has the DNA TGTGCCACCAACTACGGAGCCCCGGGGACAGATACGCAGTATTTT.

CDR3: CASSPAPRDTDTQYF. The DNA for the CDR3 is TGTGCCAGTAGTCCAGCCCCCCGGGACACAGATACGCAGTATTTT. V and J are TRBV19 and TRBJ2-3, with D maybe TRBD2 (5 bases). Germline CDR1 is LNHDA and CDR2 is SQIVND (reference sequence). Deletions cut 5 bases from V and 2 bases from J, with 14 bases between. CDR3 size: 15 residues.

The chain recombines TRBV5-6 with TRBJ1-6; TRBD1 aligns across 7 bases. Trimming took 0 bases from V and 5 from J; bases not matched to a gene: 5. This CDR3 is 16 amino acids long. The germline V gene encodes CDR1 SGHDT and CDR2 YYEEEE. The CDR3 protein is CASSLEVTGNNSPLHF. The CDR3 DNA follows: TGTGCCAGCAGCTTGGAAGTGACAGGGAATAATTCACCCCTCCACTTT.

The chain couples TRBV28 to TRBJ2-2; TRBD2 agrees at 7 bases. After removal of 2 bases from V and 4 bases from J, the junction contained 7 bases not matched to a gene. This CDR3 comprises 16 residues. Germline V gene data show CDR1 as MDHEN and CDR2 as SYDVKM. The CDR3 is CASSLVASGTTGELFF. CDR3 coding DNA: TGTGCCAGCAGTTTAGTGGCTAGCGGCACCACCGGGGAGCTGTTTTTT.

This chain connects TRBV7-6 to TRBJ2-5; tentatively, D is TRBD2 (5 bases). Germline-derived CDR1 and CDR2 are SGHVS and FNYEAQ. Trimming removed 10 bases from V and 2 bases from J, with 11 bases in between. The CDR3 spans 12 residues. CDR3: CATSGGQETQYF. CDR3 sequence (DNA): TGTGCCACAAGTGGAGGACAAGAGACCCAGTACTTC.